Each of the 21 T cell receptor beta chains below was sequenced from the same sample in a study of CD8 T cells in Susac syndrome. A quantity of about 0.5 to 1 ug RNA underwent reverse transcription using random hexamers. Each CDR3 protein is one row after TCRdb ran MiXCR on the immunoSEQ multiplex PCR reads. The sample has some 180,000 distinct CDR3 sequences, roughly 91% seen once. Sequencing was performed on CD4+ T cells from PBMCs. The source is a human donor with Susac syndrome.

The chain uses TRBV7-9 and TRBJ2-3, with D maybe TRBD1 (5 bases). The germline CDR1 and CDR2 sequences are SEHNR and FQNEAQ (reference sequence). The CDR3 totals 14 residues. Trimming removed 5 bases from V and 4 bases from J, with 13 bases in between. DNA of the CDR3: TGTGCCAGCAGCCCAGGGTCAGTTTCAGATACGCAGTATTTT. As protein: CASSPGSVSDTQYF.

J is TRBJ2-1 and V is TRBV3-1; D gene ambiguous. Trimming removed 4 bases at V and 8 bases at J, with 9 bases between. There are 12 residues in the CDR3. Per germline, CDR1 LGHDT and CDR2 YNNKEL (reference sequence). The CDR3 nucleotides are TGTGCCAGCAGCCGCGGCCTCCATGAGCAGTTCTTC. It codes for CASSRGLHEQFF.

The rearrangement uses TRBV6-5 and TRBJ2-3; TRBD2 is a possible D gene (6 bases). V dropped 7 bases and J dropped 6 bases, with 17 bases sitting between them. The germline V gene encodes CDR1 MNHEY and CDR2 SVGAGI. CDR3 size: 14 residues. The CDR3 protein is CASKEGSSFDTQYF. DNA of the CDR3: TGTGCCAGCAAGGAGGGCAGTTCGTTTGATACGCAGTATTTT.

This clonotype was detected a few times. The chain uses TRBV11-1 and TRBJ2-7, with 8 bases lining up with TRBD2. The trim removed 4 bases at V and 4 bases at J, leaving 6 bases unmatched. The CDR3 runs 14 residues. Germline V gene data show CDR1 as SGHAT and CDR2 as FQDESV (reference sequence). The DNA for the CDR3 is TGTGCCAGCAGCTCCCCCGGACTAGCTTACGAGCAGTACTTC. Translated: CASSSPGLAYEQYF.

This chain connects TRBV7-9 to TRBJ2-1, with no clear D. V was trimmed by 1 base and J by 9 bases, leaving 10 bases between them. Germline V CDR1 and CDR2: SEHNR, FQNEAQ (reference sequence). There are 13 residues in the CDR3. CDR3 region: CASSLDLRGEQFF. In DNA, the CDR3 is TGTGCCAGCAGCTTAGATCTCCGCGGTGAGCAGTTCTTC.

The chain has TRBV7-9 and TRBJ2-7; D is unclear. V lost 4 bases and J 7 bases, leaving 11 bases between the germline ends. This CDR3 contains 12 residues. Germline assignment: CDR1 SEHNR and CDR2 FQNEAQ (reference sequence). CDR3 coding DNA: TGTGCCAGCAGCTCGCTGGCACAAGAGCAGTACTTC. Protein product: CASSSLAQEQYF.

The chain carries TRBV20-1 and TRBJ2-5; 15 positions agree with TRBD2. Germline loops: CDR1 DFQATT, CDR2 SNEGSKA (reference sequence). V lost 3 bases and J lost 3; bases outside the gene matches: 2. The length of the CDR3 is 15 residues. The CDR3 sequence is CSARGLAGGEETQYF. The CDR3 DNA sequence: TGCAGTGCTAGGGGACTAGCGGGGGGTGAAGAGACCCAGTACTTC.

The chain employs TRBV20-1 and TRBJ2-5; tentative D call: TRBD2 (6 bases). This CDR3 comprises 14 residues. Trimming stripped 0 bases from V and 2 bases from J, with 10 bases between. CDR1 is DFQATT and CDR2 is SNEGSKA in the germline V gene (reference sequence). The CDR3 region is CSARDKGLQETQYF. The CDR3 DNA is TGCAGTGCTAGAGATAAGGGACTTCAAGAGACCCAGTACTTC.

The genes are TRBV20-1 and TRBJ2-5; 13 bases match TRBD2. CDR3 length: 18 residues. V lost 0 bases to trimming and J lost 5 bases; unmatched junction nucleotides: 12. Germline V gene data show CDR1 as DFQATT and CDR2 as SNEGSKA (reference sequence). The DNA for the CDR3 is TGCAGTGCTAGAGACCACCTAACTAGCGGGGGGGCCCTTGAGACCCAGTACTTC. It yields the protein CSARDHLTSGGALETQYF.

This clonotype showed up just a few times. The genes are TRBV9 and TRBJ2-7; TRBD2 aligns across 13 bases. The CDR3 covers 16 residues. CDR1 SGDLS and CDR2 YYNGEE come from the germline V gene. V shed 4 bases, J shed 4 bases, and the junction held 8 bases outside the gene matches. CDR3 residues: CASSLGTSGKRYEQYF. As DNA, the CDR3 is TGTGCCAGCAGCCTAGGGACTAGCGGGAAGAGGTACGAGCAGTACTTC.

V gene TRBV6-1 combines with J gene TRBJ1-5, with 7 bases that match TRBD1. V shed 6 bases, J shed 2 bases, and the junction held 10 bases outside the gene matches. Germline CDR1 is MNHNS and CDR2 is SASEGT. The CDR3 extends over 16 amino acids. CDR3 sequence reads: CASRATGSRGNQPQHF. Here the CDR3 DNA reads TGTGCCAGCAGGGCGACAGGGTCAAGGGGCAATCAGCCCCAGCATTTT.

The rearrangement joins TRBV19 to TRBJ1-1; the D gene is possibly TRBD1 (6 bases). The CDR3 runs 14 residues. The V and J ends lost 8 bases and 5 bases respectively, with 18 bases between them. The V gene's germline CDR1 is LNHDA and CDR2 SQIVND (reference sequence). The CDR3 DNA is TGTGCCAGTCAGAAACAGGGTCAAGGGACTGAAGCTTTCTTT. Its protein product is CASQKQGQGTEAFF.

The chain has TRBV2 and TRBJ2-1, with D possibly TRBD1 on 6 matching bases. V lost 4 bases and J lost 13, with 17 bases in between. Germline values: CDR1 SNHLY, CDR2 FYNNEI. This CDR3 is 13 amino acids long. CDR3 region: CASSAENTGTQFF. The CDR3 DNA is TGTGCCAGCAGTGCCGAGAATACAGGGACCCAGTTCTTC.

The chain couples TRBV20-1 to TRBJ1-2, with 7 bases aligning to TRBD1. The CDR3 length is 11 residues. V lost 3 bases to trimming and J lost 5 bases; unmatched junction nucleotides: 0. The germline V gene encodes CDR1 DFQATT and CDR2 SNEGSKA (reference sequence). The CDR3 sequence: CSARTGYGYTF. DNA for the CDR3: TGCAGTGCTAGGACAGGGTATGGCTACACCTTC.

This chain joins TRBV12-3 or TRBV12-4 and TRBJ2-1, with D hard to call. The CDR3 totals 15 residues. The V gene lost 5 bases and the J gene lost 0 bases, with 11 bases spanning the gap. This CDR3 is CASSPVLGSYNEQFF. Written as DNA, the CDR3 is TGTGCCAGCAGTCCAGTCCTTGGCTCCTACAATGAGCAGTTCTTC.

The V and J genes are TRBV2 and TRBJ1-4; no definite D call. The CDR3 spans 11 residues. The germline V and J ends were trimmed by 7 bases and 8 bases, with 8 bases remaining between them. Germline V lookup: CDR1 SNHLY, CDR2 FYNNEI. This chain's CDR3 is CASISGEKLFF. CDR3 sequence (DNA): TGTGCCAGCATTTCAGGCGAAAAACTGTTTTTT.

The V gene is TRBV19, the J gene TRBJ2-4; 10 nucleotides align to TRBD2. The CDR3 has 14 amino acids. The V gene end was trimmed by 10 bases and the J gene end by 8 bases; junction bases not matched to a gene: 11. Germline values: CDR1 LNHDA, CDR2 SQIVND (reference sequence). The CDR3 region has the DNA TGTGCCACTGCTCGATCTAGCGGGGGAGACATTCAGTACTTC. It encodes CATARSSGGDIQYF.

This chain's CDR3 is CASSERASGSPLHF. The DNA of the CDR3 is TGCGCCAGCAGTGAAAGAGCCTCTGGGTCACCCCTCCACTTT. The V and J genes are TRBV10-2 and TRBJ1-6; D is uncertain. The V and J ends lost 3 bases and 10 bases respectively, with 13 bases between them. The CDR3 spans 14 residues. CDR1 WSHSY and CDR2 SAAADI come from the germline V gene.

This clonotype was seen a handful of times. Its ends do not fully match the called genes, so a read error is possible. The J gene is TRBJ2-2, the V gene TRBV5-1; 8 bases are a match to TRBD1. This CDR3 region has 15 residues. Germline V lookup: CDR1 SGHRS, CDR2 YFSETQ. The CDR3 nucleotides read TGTGCCAGCAGTACTGGACAGGGGAACACCGGGGAGCTGTTTTTT. It yields the protein CASSTGQGNTGELFF.

This chain links TRBV28 with TRBJ1-1; D unresolved. Trimming took 3 bases from V and 3 from J, leaving 8 bases between them. The CDR3 loop spans 13 amino acids. Germline V gene sequence: CDR1 MDHEN, CDR2 SYDVKM. CDR3 sequence reads: CASSFYSYTEAFF. The DNA for the CDR3 is TGTGCCAGCAGTTTTTATAGTTACACTGAAGCTTTCTTT.

The chain uses TRBV4-1 and TRBJ2-5, with 7 bases matching TRBD1. Germline lookup yields CDR1 MGHRA and CDR2 YSYEKL. The CDR3 sequence is 16 residues long. After removal of 1 base from V and 2 bases from J, the junction contained 7 bases not matched to a gene. This CDR3 reads CASSQGLGQTQETQYF. The CDR3 DNA is TGCGCCAGCAGCCAAGGCCTGGGACAGACACAAGAGACCCAGTACTTC.